This T cell receptor (beta chain) was obtained from a study of shared clonotypes between healthy human individuals. TCRdb's copy holds only in-frame clones and misses some; the assay was immunoSEQ multiplex PCR. The data show hundreds of thousands of clones, almost 97% seen once. Germline V gene sequence: CDR1 SNHLY, CDR2 FYNNEI. With 5 bases clipped from V and 9 bases from J, the junction kept 5 bases outside the gene matches. This CDR3 has 14 amino acids. The sample taken for sequencing was naive CD4+ T cells sorted from blood. Subset of the sample: CD45RA+ positively selected. The receptor was isolated from a woman aged 30 to 39 in good health. The chain is built from TRBV2 and TRBJ2-1, with 12 bases lining up with TRBD2. The CDR3: CASSSSGRAGEQFF. DNA of the CDR3: TGTGCCAGCAGTTCTAGCGGGAGGGCGGGTGAGCAGTTCTTC.